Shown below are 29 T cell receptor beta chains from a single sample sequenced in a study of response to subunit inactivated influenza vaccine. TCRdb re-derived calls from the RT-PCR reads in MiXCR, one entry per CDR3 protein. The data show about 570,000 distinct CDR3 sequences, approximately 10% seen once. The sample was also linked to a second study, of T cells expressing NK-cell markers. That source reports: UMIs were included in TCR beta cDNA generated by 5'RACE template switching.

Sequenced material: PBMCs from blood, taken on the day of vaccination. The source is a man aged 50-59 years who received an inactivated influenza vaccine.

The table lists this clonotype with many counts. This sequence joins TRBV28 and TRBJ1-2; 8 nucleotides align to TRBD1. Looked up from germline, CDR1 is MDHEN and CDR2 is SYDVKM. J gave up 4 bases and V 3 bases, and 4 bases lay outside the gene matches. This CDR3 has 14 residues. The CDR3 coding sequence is TGTGCCAGCAGTTTCCCCGGACAGGGCTATGGCTACACCTTC. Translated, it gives CASSFPGQGYGYTF.

The CDR3 DNA reads TGCAGTGCTAGAACTAGCCATGAGCAGTTCTTC. Its protein is CSARTSHEQFF. This chain links TRBV20-1 with TRBJ2-1; D is perhaps TRBD2 (6 bases). This CDR3 spans 11 amino acids. Germline V gene lookup returns CDR1 DFQATT and CDR2 SNEGSKA (reference sequence). V gave up 2 bases and J gave up 8 bases, with 7 bases separating them.

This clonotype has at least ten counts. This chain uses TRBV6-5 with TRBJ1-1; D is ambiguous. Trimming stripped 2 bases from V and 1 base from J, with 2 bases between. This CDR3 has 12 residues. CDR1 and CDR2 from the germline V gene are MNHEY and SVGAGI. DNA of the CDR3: TGTGCCAGCAGTTACCCGAACACTGAAGCTTTCTTT. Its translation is CASSYPNTEAFF.

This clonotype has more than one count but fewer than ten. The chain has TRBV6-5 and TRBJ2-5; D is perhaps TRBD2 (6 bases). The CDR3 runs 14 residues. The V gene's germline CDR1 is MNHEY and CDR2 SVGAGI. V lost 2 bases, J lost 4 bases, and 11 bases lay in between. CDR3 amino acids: CASSYPGLGETQYF. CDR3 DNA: TGTGCCAGCAGTTACCCGGGACTGGGAGAGACCCAGTACTTC.

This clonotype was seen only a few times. CDR3 nucleotide sequence: TGCAGTGCCTCCGGGACAGGCAATGAAAAACTGTTTTTT. Amino acid sequence: CSASGTGNEKLFF. The V gene is TRBV20-1, the J gene TRBJ1-4; TRBD1 matches 8 bases. The J segment lost 5 bases and the V segment lost 6 bases, leaving 5 bases of the junction unmatched. The length of the CDR3 is 13 residues. The germline CDR1 and CDR2 sequences are DFQATT and SNEGSKA (reference sequence).

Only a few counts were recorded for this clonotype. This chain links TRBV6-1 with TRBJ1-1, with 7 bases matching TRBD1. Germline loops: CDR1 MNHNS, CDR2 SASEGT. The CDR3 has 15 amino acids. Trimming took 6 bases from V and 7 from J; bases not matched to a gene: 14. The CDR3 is CASSPSDRALVEAFF. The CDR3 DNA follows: TGTGCCAGCAGCCCATCCGACAGGGCCCTGGTTGAAGCTTTCTTT.

CDR3 bases: TGTGCCAGCAGTCCCTCTAGCGGGTACAATGAGCAGTTCTTC. Its protein product is CASSPSSGYNEQFF. The V gene is TRBV6-1, the J gene TRBJ2-1; TRBD2 aligns across 8 bases. Germline CDR1 MNHNS, CDR2 SASEGT. The CDR3 has 14 amino acids. The junction had 4 bases not matched to a gene; V was cut back by 5 bases and J by 4 bases.

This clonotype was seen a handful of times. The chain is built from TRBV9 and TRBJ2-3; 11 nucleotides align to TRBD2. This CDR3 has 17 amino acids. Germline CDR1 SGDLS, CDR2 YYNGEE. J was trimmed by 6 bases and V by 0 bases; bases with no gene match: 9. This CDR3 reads CASSVEIAGGPADTQYF. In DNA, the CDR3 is TGTGCCAGCAGCGTAGAGATAGCGGGAGGGCCGGCTGATACGCAGTATTTT.

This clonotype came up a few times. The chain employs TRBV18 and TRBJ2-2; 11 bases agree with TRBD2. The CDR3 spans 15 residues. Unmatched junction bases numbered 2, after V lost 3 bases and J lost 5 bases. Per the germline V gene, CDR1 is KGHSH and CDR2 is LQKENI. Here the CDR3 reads CASSPPSGRTGELFF. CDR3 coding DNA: TGTGCCAGCTCACCCCCTAGCGGGAGGACCGGGGAGCTGTTTTTT.

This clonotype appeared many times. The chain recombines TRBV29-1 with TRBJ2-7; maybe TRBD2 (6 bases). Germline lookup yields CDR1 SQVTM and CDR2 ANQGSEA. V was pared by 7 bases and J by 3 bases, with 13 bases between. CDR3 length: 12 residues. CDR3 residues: CSAGPGGYEQYF. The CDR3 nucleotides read TGCAGCGCAGGCCCCGGGGGCTACGAGCAGTACTTC.

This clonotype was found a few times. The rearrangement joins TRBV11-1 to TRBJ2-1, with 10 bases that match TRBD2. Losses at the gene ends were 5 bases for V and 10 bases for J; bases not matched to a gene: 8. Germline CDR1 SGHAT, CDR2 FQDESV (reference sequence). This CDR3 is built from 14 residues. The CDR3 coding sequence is TGTGCCAGCAGCGCCAATCCGGGACTAGCGGAGCAGTTCTTC. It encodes CASSANPGLAEQFF.

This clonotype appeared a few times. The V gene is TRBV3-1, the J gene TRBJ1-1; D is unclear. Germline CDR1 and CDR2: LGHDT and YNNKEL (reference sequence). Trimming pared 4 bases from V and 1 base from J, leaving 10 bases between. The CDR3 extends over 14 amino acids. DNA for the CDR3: TGTGCCAGCAGCCCACAGTCCGGGAACACTGAAGCTTTCTTT. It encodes CASSPQSGNTEAFF. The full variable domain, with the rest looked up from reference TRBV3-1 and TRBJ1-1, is DTAVSQTPKYLVTQMGNDKSIKCEQNLGHDTMYWYKQDSKKFLKIMFSYNNKELIINETVPNRFSPKSPDKAHLNLHINSLELGDSAVYFCASSPQSGNTEAFFGQGTRLTVV.

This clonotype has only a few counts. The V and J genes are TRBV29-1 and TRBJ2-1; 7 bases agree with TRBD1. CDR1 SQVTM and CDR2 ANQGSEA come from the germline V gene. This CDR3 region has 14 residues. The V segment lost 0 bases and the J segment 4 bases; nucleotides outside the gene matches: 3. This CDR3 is CSVEDDREYNEQFF. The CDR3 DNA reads TGCAGCGTTGAAGATGACAGGGAGTACAATGAGCAGTTCTTC.

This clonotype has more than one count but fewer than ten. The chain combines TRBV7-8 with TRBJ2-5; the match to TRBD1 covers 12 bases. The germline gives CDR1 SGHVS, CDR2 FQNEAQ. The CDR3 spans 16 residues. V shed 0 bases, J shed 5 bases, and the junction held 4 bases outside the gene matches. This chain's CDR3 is CASSLAGTGGMETQYF. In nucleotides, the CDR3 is TGTGCCAGCAGCTTAGCCGGGACAGGGGGCATGGAGACCCAGTACTTC.

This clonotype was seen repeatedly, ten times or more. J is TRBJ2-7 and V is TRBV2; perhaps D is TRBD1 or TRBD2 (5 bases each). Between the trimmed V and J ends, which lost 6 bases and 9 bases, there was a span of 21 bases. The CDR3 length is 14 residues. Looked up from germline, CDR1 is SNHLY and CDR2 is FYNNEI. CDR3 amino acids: CASSPLLGDGGQYF. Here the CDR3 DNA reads TGTGCCAGCAGCCCCTTGTTGGGGGACGGAGGGCAGTACTTC.

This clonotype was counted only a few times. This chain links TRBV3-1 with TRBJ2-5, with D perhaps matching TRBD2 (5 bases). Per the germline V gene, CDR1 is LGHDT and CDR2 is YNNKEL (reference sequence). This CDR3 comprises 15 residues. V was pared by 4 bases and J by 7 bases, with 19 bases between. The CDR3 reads CASSLAGPGSRTQYF. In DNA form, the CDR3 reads TGTGCCAGCAGCCTCGCAGGACCGGGGAGCAGGACCCAGTACTTC.

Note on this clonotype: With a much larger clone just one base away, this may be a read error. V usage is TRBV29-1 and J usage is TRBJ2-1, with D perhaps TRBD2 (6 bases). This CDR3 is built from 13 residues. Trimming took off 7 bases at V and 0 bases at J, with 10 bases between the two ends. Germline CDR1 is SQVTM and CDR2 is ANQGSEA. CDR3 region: CSATRSSYNEQFF. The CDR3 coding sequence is TGCAGCGCGACTAGATCCTCCTACAATGAGCAGTTCTTC.

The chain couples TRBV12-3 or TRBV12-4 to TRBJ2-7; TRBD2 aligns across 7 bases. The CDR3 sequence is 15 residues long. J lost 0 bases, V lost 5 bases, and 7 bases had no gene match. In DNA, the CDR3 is TGTGCCAGCAGTGCCCAGGGCGGGGGCTCCTACGAGCAGTACTTC. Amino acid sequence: CASSAQGGGSYEQYF.

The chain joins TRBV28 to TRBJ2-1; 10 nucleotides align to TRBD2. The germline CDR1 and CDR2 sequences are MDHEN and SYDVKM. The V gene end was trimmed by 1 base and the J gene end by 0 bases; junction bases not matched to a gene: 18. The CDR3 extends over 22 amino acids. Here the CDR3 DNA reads TGTGCCAGCAGTTTATTTCCCCAGCGCGGGACTAGCGCCCGGGGCTCCTACAATGAGCAGTTCTTC. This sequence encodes CASSLFPQRGTSARGSYNEQFF. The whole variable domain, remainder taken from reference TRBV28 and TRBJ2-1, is DVKVTQSSRYLVKRTGEKVFLECVQDMDHENMFWYRQDPGLGLRLIYFSYDVKMKEKGDIPEGYSVSREKKERFSLILESASTNQTSMYLCASSLFPQRGTSARGSYNEQFFGPGTRLTVL.

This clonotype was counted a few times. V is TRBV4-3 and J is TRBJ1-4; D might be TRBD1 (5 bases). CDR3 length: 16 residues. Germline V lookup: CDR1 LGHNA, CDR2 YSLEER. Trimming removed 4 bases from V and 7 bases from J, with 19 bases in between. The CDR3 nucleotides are TGCGCCAGCAGCCGCGCCTTCAGGACACGAGGTGAAAAACTGTTTTTT. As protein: CASSRAFRTRGEKLFF.

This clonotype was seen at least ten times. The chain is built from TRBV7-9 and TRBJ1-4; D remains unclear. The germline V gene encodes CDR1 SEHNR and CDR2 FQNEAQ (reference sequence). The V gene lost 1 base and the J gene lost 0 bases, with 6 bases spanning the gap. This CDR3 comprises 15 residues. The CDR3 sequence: CASSLVIATNEKLFF. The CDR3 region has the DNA TGTGCCAGCAGCTTAGTCATTGCAACTAATGAAAAACTGTTTTTT.

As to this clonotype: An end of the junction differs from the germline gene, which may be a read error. CDR3 bases: TGTGCCAGCAGTGCAGGATTCACCGGGGACCTGTTTTTT. It codes for CASSAGFTGDLFF. This chain links TRBV2 with TRBJ2-2; the D call may be TRBD1 or TRBD2 (5 bases each). Germline lookup yields CDR1 SNHLY and CDR2 FYNNEI. The CDR3 sequence is 13 residues long.

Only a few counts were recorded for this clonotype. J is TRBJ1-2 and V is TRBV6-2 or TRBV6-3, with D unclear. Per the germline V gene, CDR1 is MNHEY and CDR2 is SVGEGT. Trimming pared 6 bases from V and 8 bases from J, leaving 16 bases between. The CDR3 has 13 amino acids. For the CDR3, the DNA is TGTGCCAGCAGCCCCGGACTGACGGGAGGCTACACCTTC. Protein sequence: CASSPGLTGGYTF.

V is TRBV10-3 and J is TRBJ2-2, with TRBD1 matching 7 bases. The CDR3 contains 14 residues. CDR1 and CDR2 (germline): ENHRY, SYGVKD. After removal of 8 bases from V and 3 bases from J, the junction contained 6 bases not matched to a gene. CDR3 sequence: CAIRTGADTGELFF. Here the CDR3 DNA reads TGTGCCATCCGGACAGGAGCGGACACCGGGGAGCTGTTTTTT.

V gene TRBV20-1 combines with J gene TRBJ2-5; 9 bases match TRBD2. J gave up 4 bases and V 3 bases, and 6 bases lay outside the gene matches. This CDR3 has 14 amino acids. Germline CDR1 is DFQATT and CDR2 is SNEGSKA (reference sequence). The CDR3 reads CSARPAGGRETQYF. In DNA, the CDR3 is TGCAGTGCTAGGCCCGCGGGAGGGCGAGAGACCCAGTACTTC.

In DNA form, the CDR3 reads TGTGCCAGCAGCTTGGGCCTGGGAGGCTACACCTTC. Translated: CASSLGLGGYTF. This rearrangement joins TRBV7-2 to TRBJ1-2; D unresolved. Germline CDR1 is SGHTA and CDR2 is FQGNSA. V was trimmed by 3 bases and J by 8 bases, leaving 10 bases between them. The CDR3 runs 12 residues.

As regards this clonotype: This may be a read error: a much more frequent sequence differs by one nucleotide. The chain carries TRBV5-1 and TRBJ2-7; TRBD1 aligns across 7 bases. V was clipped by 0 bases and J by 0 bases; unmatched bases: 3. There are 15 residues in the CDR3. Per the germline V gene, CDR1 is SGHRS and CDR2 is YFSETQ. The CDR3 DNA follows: TGCGCCAGCAGCTTGGCCGGGACAGACTCCTACGAGCAGTACTTC. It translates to CASSLAGTDSYEQYF.

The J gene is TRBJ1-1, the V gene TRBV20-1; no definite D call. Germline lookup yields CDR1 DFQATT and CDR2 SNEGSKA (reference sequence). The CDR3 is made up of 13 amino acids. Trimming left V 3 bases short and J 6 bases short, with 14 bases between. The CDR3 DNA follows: TGCAGTGCTAGGCCCCACTTAATGGCTGAAGCTTTCTTT. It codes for CSARPHLMAEAFF.

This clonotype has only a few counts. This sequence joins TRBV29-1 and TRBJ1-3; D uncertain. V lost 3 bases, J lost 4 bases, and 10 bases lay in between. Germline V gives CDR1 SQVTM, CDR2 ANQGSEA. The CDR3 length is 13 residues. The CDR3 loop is CSVEDILGNTIYF. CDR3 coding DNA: TGCAGCGTTGAGGATATCCTCGGAAACACCATATATTTT.